The source of this T cell receptor beta chain is a study of patients and donors after allogeneic stem cell transplantation. Unmatched junction bases numbered 9, after V lost 4 bases and J lost 1 base. The germline V gene encodes CDR1 SEHNR and CDR2 FQNEAQ (reference sequence). The CDR3 spans 16 residues. TCRdb re-called the RT-PCR reads with MiXCR, one entry per CDR3 protein. The sample consists of 15,000 to 20,000 distinct CDR3 sequences, 27% of them appearing once. The V call is TRBV7-9, the J call TRBJ1-2; TRBD1 agrees at 7 bases. This receptor was taken from a human donor who was either an allogeneic HSCT recipient or a stem cell or donor lymphocyte infusion donor (not recorded which). It is not recorded whose cells these are; they may come from a transplant donor. The sequenced sample consisted of blood, either unsorted or a sorted T cell fraction (not recorded which). The CDR3 region has the DNA TGTGCCAGCAGCTCCCATGCAGGGGGGGATAACTATGGCTACACCTTC. Protein sequence: CASSSHAGGDNYGYTF. The whole variable domain, remainder taken from reference TRBV7-9 and TRBJ1-2, is DTGVSQNPRHKITKRGQNVTFRCDPISEHNRLYWYRQTLGQGPEFLTYFQNEAQLEKSRLLSDRFSAERPKGSFSTLEIQRTEQGDSAMYLCASSSHAGGDNYGYTFGSGTRLTVV.